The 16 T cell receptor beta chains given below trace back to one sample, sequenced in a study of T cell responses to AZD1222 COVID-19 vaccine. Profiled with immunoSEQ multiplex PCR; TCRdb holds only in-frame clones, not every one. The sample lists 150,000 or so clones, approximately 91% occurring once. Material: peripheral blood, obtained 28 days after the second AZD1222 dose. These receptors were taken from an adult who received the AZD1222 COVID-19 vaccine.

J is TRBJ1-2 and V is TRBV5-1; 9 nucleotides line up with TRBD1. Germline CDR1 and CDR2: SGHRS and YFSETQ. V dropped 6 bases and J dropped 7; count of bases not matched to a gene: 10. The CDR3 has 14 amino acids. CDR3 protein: CASNLGQGEGGYTF. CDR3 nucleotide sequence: TGCGCCAGCAACCTGGGACAGGGTGAAGGTGGCTACACCTTC.

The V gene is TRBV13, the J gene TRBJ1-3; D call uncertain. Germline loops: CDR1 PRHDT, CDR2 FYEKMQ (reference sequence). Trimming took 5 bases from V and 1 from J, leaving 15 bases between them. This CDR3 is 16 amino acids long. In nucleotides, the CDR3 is TGTGCCAGCAGCCCCCGCGGGGTTACTTCTGGAAACACCATATATTTT. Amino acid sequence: CASSPRGVTSGNTIYF.

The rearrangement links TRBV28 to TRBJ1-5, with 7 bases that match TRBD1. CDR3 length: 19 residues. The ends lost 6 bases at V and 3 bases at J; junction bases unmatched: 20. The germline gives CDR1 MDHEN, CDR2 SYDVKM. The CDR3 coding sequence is TGTGCCAGCAGGTCCCCGTATCTGGACAGGACTTGGGACAATCAGCCCCAGCATTTT. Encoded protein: CASRSPYLDRTWDNQPQHF.

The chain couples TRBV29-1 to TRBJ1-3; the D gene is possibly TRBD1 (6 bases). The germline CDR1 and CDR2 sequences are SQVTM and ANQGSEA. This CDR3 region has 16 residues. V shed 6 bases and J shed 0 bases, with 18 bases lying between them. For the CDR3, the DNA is TGCAGCGTCCCTAACGAGGGGGACTTCTCTGGAAACACCATATATTTT. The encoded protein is CSVPNEGDFSGNTIYF.

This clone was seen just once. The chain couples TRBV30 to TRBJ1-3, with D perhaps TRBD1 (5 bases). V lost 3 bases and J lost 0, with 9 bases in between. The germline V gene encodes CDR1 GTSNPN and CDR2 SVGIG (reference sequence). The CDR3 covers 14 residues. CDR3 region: CAWSRGNSGNTIYF. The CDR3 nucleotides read TGTGCCTGGAGCCGGGGGAACTCTGGAAACACCATATATTTT.

The CDR3 loop reads CASRLGGLVISPLHF. The CDR3 region has the DNA TGCGCCAGCAGGTTAGGGGGTCTCGTAATATCACCCCTCCACTTT. The chain is built from TRBV5-1 and TRBJ1-6; D is perhaps TRBD1 (6 bases). From germline, CDR1 is SGHRS and CDR2 YFSETQ. CDR3 length: 15 amino acids. Deletions cut 5 bases from V and 10 bases from J, with 19 bases between.

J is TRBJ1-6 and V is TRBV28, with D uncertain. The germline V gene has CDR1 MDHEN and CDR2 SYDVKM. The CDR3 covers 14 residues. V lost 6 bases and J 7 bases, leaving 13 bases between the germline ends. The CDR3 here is CASSLRSGNSPLHF. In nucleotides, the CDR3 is TGTGCCAGCAGCCTACGGTCGGGGAATTCACCCCTCCACTTT.

DNA for the CDR3: TGTGCCAGCAGCACCCGACAGGCCTATGGCTACACCTTC. Its translation: CASSTRQAYGYTF. The chain carries TRBV3-1 (or the pseudogene TRBV3-2) and TRBJ1-2, with TRBD1 as a possible D gene (6 bases). Germline assignment: CDR1 LGHDT and CDR2 YNNKEL (reference sequence). The CDR3 extends over 13 amino acids. The V end lost 5 bases, the J end lost 4 bases, and 11 bases lay between the germline ends.

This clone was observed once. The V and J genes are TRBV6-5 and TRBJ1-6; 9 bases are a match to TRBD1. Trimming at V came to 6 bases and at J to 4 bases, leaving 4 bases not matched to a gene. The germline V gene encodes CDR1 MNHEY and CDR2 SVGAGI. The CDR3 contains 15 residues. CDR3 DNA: TGTGCCAGCAGGGCCGGGACAGGGTATAATTCACCCCTCCACTTT. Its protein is CASRAGTGYNSPLHF.

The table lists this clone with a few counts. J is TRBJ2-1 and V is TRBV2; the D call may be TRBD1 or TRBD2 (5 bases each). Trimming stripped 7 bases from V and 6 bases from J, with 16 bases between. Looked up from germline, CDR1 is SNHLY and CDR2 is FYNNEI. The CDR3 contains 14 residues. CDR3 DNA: TGTGCCAGCAACCGGGACGCAGCCGGCAATGAGCAGTTCTTC. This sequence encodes CASNRDAAGNEQFF.

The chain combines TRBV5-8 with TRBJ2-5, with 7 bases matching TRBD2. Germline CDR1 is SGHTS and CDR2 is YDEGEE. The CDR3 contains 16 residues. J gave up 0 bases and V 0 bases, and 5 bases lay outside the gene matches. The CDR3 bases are TGTGCCAGCAGCTTGGGTCTGCGGGGGAACCAAGAGACCCAGTACTTC. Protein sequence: CASSLGLRGNQETQYF. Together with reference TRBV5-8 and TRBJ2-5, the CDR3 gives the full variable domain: EAGVTQSPTHLIKTRGQQATLRCSPISGHTSVYWYQQALGLGLQFLLWYDEGEERNRGNFPPRFSGRQFPNYSSELNVNALELEDSALYLCASSLGLRGNQETQYFGPGTRLLVL.

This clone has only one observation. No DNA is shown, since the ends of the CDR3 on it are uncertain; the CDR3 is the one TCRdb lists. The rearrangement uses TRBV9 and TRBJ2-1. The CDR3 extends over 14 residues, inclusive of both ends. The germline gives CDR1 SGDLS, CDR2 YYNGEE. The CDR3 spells CASRVGPGYNEQFF.

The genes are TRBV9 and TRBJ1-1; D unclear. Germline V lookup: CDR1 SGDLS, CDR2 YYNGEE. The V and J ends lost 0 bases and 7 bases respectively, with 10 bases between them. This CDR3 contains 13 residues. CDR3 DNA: TGTGCCAGCAGCGTAGCTACCGGGCATGAAGCTTTCTTT. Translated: CASSVATGHEAFF.

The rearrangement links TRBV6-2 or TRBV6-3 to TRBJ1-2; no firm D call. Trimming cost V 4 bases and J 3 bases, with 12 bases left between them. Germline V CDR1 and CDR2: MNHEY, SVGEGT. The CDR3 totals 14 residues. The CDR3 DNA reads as TGTGCCAGCAGTTGGCCCAGGTACGACTATGGCTACACCTTC. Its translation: CASSWPRYDYGYTF.

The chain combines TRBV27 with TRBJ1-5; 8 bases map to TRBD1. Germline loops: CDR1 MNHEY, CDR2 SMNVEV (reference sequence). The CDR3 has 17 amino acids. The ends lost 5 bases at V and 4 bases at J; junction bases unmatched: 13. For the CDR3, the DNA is TGTGCCAGCAGTATCTCCGGACAGGGCCTAGATAATCAGCCCCAGCATTTT. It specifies CASSISGQGLDNQPQHF.

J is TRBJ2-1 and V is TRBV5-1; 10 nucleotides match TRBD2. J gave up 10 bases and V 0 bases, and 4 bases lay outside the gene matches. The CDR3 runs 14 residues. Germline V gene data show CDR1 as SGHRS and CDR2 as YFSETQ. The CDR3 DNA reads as TGCGCCAGCAGCTTGGGGCTAGCGGGAGTCGAGCAGTTCTTC. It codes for CASSLGLAGVEQFF.